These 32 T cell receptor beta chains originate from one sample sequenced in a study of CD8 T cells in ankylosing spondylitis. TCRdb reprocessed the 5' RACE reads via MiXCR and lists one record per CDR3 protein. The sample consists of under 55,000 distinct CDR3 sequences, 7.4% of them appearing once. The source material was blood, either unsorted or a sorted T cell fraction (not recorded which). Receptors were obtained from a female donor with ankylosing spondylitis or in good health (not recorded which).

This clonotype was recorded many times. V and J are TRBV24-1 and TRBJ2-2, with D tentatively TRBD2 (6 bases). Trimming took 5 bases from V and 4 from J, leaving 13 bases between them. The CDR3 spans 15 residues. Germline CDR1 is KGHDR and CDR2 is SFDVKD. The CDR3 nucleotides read TGTGCCACCAGTGGGACTACGGAGTTCACCGGGGAGCTGTTTTTT. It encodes CATSGTTEFTGELFF.

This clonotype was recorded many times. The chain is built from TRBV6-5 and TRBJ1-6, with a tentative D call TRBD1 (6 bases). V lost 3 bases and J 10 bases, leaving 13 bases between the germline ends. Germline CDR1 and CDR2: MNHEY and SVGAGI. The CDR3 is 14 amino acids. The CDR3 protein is CASSYGQGRSPLHF. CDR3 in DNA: TGTGCCAGCAGTTATGGGCAGGGGAGATCACCCCTCCACTTT.

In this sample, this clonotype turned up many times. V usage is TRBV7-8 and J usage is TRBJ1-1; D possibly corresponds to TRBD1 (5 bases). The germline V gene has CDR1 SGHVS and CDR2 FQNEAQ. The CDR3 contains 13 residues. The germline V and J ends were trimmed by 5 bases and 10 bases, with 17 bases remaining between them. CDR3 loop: CASSAGTWGAAFF. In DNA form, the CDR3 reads TGTGCCAGCAGCGCCGGGACCTGGGGCGCAGCTTTCTTT.

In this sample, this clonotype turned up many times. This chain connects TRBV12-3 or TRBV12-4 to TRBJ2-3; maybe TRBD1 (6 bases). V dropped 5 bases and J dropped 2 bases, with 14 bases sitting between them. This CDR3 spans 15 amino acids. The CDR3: CASSGGPENTDTQYF. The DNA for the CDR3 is TGTGCCAGCAGTGGGGGCCCCGAAAACACAGATACGCAGTATTTT.

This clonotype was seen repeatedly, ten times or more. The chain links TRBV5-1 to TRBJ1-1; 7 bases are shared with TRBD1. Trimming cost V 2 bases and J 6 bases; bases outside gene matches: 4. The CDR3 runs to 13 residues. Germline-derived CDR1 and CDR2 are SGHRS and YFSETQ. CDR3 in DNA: TGCGCCAGCAGCTTTGAGGGGGCAGCTGAAGCTTTCTTT. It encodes CASSFEGAAEAFF.

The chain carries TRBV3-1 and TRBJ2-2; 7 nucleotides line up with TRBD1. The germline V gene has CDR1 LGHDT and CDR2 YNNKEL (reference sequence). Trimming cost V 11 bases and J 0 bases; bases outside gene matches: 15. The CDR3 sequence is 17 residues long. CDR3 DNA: TGTGCCTGCTGCCAAGAAACAGGGGTGGCGAACACCGGGGAGCTGTTTTTT. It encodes CACCQETGVANTGELFF.

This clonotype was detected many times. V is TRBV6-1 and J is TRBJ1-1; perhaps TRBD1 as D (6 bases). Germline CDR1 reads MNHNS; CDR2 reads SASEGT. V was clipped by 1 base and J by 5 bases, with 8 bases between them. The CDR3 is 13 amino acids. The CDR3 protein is CASSEEGGTEAFF. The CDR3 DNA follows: TGTGCCAGCAGTGAAGAAGGGGGGACTGAAGCTTTCTTT.

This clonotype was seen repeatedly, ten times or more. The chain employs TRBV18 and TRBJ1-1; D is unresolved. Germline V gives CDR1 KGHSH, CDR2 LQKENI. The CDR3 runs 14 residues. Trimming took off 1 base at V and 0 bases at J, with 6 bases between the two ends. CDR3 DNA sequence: TGTGCCAGCTCACCACGGGAAATGAACACTGAAGCTTTCTTT. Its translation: CASSPREMNTEAFF.

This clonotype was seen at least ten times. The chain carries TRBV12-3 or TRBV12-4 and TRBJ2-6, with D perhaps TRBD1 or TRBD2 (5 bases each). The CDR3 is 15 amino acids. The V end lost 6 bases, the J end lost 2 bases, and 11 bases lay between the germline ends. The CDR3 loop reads CASRPGAAGANVLTF. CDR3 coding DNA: TGTGCCAGCAGGCCCGGGGCAGCTGGGGCCAACGTCCTGACTTTC.

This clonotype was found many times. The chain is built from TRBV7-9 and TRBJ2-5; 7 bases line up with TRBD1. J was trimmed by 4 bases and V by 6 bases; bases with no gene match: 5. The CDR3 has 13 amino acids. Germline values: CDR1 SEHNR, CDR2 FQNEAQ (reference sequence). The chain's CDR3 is CASRTGWSETQYF. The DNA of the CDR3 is TGTGCCAGCAGGACAGGGTGGTCAGAGACCCAGTACTTC.

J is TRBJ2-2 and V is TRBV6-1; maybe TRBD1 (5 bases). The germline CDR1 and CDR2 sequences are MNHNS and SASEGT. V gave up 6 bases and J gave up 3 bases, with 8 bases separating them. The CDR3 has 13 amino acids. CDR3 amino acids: CASSTGYTGELFF. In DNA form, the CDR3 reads TGTGCCAGCAGCACAGGTTACACCGGGGAGCTGTTTTTT.

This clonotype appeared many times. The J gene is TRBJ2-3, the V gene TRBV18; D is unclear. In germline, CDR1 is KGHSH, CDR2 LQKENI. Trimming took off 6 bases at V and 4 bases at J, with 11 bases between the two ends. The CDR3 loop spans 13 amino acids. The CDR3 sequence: CASSQPLADTQYF. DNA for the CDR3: TGTGCCAGCTCGCAGCCCCTGGCAGATACGCAGTATTTT. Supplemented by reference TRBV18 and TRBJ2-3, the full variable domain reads NAGVMQNPRHLVRRRGQEARLRCSPMKGHSHVYWYRQLPEEGLKFMVYLQKENIIDESGMPKERFSAEFPKEGPSILRIQQVVRGDSAAYFCASSQPLADTQYFGPGTRLTVL.

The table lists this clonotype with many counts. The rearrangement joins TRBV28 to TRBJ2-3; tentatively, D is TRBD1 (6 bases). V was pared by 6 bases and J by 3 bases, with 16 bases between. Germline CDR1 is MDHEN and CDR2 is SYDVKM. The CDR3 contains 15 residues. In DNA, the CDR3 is TGTGCCAGCAGCGCACAGGGAGAAGGGACAGATACGCAGTATTTT. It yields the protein CASSAQGEGTDTQYF.

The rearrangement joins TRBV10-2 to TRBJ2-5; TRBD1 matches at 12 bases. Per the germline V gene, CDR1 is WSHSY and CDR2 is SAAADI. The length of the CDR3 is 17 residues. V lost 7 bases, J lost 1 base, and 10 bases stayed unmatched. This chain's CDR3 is CASMAGTGGIFQETQYF. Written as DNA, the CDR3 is TGCGCCAGCATGGCAGGGACAGGGGGCATCTTCCAAGAGACCCAGTACTTC.

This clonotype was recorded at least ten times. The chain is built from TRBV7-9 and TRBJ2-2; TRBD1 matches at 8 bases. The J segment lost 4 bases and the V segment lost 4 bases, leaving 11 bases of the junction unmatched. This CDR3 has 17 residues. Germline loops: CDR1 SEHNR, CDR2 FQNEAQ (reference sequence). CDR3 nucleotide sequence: TGTGCCAGCAGCTACCCGCAATTCGGACAGGGCACCGGGGAGCTGTTTTTT. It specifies CASSYPQFGQGTGELFF.

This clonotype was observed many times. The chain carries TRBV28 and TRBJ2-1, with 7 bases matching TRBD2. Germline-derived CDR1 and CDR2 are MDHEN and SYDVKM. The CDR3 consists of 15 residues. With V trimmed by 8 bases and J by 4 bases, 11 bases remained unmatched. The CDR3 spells CASLTGLAEYNEQFF. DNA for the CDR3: TGTGCCAGCCTTACCGGGCTAGCGGAATACAATGAGCAGTTCTTC.

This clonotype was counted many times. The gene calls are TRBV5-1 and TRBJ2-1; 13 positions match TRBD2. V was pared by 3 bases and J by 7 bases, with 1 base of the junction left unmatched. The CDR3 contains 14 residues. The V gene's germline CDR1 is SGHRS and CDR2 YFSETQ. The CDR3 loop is CASSWGLAGNEQFF. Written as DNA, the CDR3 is TGCGCCAGCAGCTGGGGACTAGCGGGGAATGAGCAGTTCTTC.

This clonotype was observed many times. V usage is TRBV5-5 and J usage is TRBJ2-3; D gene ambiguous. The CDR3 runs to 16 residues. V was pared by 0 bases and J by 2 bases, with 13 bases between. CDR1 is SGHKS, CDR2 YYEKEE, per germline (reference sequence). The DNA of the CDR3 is TGTGCCAGCAGCTTGGGACGTACAAGGGACACAGATACGCAGTATTTT. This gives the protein CASSLGRTRDTDTQYF.

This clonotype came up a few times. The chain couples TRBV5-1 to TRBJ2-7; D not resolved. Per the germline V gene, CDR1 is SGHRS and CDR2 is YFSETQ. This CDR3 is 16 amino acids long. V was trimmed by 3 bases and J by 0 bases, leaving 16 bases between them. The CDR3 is CASSSPGHRCSYEQYF. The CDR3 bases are TGCGCCAGCAGCTCTCCGGGTCATCGCTGCTCCTACGAGCAGTACTTC.

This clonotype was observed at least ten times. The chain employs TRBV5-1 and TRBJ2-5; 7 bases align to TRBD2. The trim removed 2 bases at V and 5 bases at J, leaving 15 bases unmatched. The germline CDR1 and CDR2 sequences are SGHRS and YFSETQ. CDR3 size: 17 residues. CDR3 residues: CASSLRKGLAEGETQYF. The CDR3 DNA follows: TGCGCCAGCAGCTTACGGAAAGGCCTAGCGGAGGGGGAGACCCAGTACTTC.

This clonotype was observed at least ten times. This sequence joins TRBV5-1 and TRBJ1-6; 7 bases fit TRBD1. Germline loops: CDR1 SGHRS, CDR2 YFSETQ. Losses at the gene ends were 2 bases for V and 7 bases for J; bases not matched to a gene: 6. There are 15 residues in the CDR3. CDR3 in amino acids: CASSLQGNRNSPLHF. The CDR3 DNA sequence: TGCGCCAGCAGCTTACAGGGGAATCGGAATTCACCCCTCCACTTT.

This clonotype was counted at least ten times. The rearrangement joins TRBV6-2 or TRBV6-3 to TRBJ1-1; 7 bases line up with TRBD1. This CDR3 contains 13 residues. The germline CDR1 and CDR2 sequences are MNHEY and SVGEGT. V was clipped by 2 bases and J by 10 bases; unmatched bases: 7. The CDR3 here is CASSYPGQASAFF. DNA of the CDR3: TGTGCCAGCAGTTACCCTGGACAGGCGTCAGCTTTCTTT.

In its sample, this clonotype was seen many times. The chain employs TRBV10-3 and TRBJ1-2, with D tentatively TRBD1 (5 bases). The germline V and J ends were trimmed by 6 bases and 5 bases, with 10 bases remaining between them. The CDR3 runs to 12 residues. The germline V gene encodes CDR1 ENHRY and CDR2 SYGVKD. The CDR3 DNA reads TGTGCCATCAGGCAGACAGATTATGGCTACACCTTC. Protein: CAIRQTDYGYTF.

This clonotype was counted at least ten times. CDR3 amino acids: CASRLGQENTEAFF. Here the CDR3 DNA reads TGTGCCAGCAGACTAGGACAGGAGAACACTGAAGCTTTCTTT. The chain recombines TRBV12-3 or TRBV12-4 with TRBJ1-1, with 7 bases matching TRBD1. This CDR3 has 14 amino acids. With V trimmed by 6 bases and J by 1 base, 5 bases remained unmatched.

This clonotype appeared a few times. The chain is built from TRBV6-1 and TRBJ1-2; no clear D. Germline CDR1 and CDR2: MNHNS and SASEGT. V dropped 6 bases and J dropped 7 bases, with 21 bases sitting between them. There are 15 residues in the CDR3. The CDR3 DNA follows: TGTGCCAGCAGCTCCCCGGCCCCTCTATCGTCTGGCTACACCTTC. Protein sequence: CASSSPAPLSSGYTF.

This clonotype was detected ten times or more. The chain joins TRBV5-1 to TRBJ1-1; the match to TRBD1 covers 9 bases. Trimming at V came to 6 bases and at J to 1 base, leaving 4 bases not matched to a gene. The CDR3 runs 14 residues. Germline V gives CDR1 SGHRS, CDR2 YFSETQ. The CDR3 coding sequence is TGCGCCAGCACCACAGGGGGCGCGAACACTGAAGCTTTCTTT. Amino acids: CASTTGGANTEAFF.

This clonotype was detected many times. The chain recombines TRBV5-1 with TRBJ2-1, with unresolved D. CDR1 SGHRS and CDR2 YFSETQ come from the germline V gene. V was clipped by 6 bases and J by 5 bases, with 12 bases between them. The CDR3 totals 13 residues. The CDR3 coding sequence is TGCGCCAGCACATTAGGTACGAACAATGAGCAGTTCTTC. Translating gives CASTLGTNNEQFF.

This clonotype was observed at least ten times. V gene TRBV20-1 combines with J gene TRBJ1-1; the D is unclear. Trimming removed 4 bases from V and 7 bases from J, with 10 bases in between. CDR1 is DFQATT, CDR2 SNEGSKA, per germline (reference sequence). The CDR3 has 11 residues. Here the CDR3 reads CSATPVREAFF. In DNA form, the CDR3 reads TGCAGTGCTACCCCTGTCCGTGAAGCTTTCTTT.

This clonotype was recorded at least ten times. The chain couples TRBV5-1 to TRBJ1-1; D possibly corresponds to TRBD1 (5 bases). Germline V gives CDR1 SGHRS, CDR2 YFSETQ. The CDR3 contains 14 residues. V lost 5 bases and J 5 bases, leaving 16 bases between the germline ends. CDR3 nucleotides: TGCGCCAGCAGTCCCATCAGGGTGGGGACTGAAGCTTTCTTT. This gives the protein CASSPIRVGTEAFF.

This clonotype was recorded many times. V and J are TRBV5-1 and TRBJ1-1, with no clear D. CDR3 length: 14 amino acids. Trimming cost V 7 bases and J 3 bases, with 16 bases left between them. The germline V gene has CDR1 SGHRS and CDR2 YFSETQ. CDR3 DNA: TGCGCCAGCGCGTGGGTAGACGGATACACTGAAGCTTTCTTT. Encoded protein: CASAWVDGYTEAFF.

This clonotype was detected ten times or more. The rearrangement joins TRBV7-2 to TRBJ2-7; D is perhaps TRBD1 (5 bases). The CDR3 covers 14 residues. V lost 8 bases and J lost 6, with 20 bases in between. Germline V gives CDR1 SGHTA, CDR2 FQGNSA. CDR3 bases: TGTGCCAGCCTTCTTGGGCGGCAGGGTGGCGAGCAGTACTTC. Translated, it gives CASLLGRQGGEQYF. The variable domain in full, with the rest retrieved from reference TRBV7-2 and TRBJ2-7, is GAGVSQSPSNKVTEKGKDVELRCDPISGHTALYWYRQSLGQGLEFLIYFQGNSAPDKSGLPSDRFSAERTGGSVSTLTIQRTQQEDSAVYLCASLLGRQGGEQYFGPGTRLTVT.

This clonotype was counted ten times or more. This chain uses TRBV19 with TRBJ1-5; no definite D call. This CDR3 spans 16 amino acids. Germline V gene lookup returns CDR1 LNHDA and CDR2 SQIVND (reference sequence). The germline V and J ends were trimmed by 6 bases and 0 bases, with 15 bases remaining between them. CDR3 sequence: CASRISTHNSNQPQHF. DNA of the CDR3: TGTGCCAGTAGGATTTCGACTCACAATAGCAATCAGCCCCAGCATTTT.